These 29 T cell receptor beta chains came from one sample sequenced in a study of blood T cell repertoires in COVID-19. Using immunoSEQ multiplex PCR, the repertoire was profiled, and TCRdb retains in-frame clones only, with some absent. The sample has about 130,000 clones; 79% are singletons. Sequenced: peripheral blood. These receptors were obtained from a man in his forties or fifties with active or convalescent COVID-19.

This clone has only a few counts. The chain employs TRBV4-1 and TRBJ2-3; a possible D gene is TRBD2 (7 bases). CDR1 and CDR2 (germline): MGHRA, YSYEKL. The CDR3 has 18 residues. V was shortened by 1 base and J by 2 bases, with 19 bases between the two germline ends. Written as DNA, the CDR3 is TGCGCCAGCAGCCAAGTGGCGGGAGCAGGGGAGGACACAGATACGCAGTATTTT. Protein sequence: CASSQVAGAGEDTDTQYF.

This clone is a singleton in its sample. The CDR3, as DNA: TGTGCCAGCACAAGGACAGGGGGTGAGACCCAGTACTTC. This gives the protein CASTRTGGETQYF. The chain is built from TRBV6-5 and TRBJ2-5, with 10 bases fitting TRBD1. The CDR3 covers 13 residues. In germline, CDR1 is MNHEY, CDR2 SVGAGI. V was pared by 7 bases and J by 5 bases, with 4 bases of the junction left unmatched.

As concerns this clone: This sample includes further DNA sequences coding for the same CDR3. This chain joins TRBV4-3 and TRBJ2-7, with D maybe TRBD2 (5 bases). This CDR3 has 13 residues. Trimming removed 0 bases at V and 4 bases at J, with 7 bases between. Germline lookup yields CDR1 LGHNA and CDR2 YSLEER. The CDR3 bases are TGCGCCAGCAGCCAAGACGCGGGTTACGAGCAGTACTTC. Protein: CASSQDAGYEQYF.

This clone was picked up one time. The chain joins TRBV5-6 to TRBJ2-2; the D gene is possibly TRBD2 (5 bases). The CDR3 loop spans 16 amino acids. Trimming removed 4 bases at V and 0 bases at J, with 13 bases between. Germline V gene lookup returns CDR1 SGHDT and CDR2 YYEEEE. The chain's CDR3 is CASSRDGNSNTGELFF. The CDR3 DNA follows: TGTGCCAGCAGCCGCGACGGGAACTCGAACACCGGGGAGCTGTTTTTT.

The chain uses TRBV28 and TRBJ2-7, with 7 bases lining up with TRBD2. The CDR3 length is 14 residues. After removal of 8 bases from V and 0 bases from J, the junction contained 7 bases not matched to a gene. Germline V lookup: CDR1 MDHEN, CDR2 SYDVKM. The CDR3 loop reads CASHLAGRSYEQYF. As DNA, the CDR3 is TGTGCCAGCCACTTAGCGGGTCGCTCCTACGAGCAGTACTTC.

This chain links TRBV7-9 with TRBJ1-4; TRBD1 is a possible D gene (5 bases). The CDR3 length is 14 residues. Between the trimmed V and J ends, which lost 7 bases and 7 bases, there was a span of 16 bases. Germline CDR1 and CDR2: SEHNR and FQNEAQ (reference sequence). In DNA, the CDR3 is TGTGCCAGCAACCCCGGGCAGGGTACTGAAAAACTGTTTTTT. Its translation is CASNPGQGTEKLFF.

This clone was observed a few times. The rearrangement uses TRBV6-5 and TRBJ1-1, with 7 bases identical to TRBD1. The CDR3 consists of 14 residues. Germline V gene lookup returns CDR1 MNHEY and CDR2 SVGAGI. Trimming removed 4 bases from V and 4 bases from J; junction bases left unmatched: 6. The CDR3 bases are TGTGCCAGCAGTTTCGACAGGGCGGGCACTGAAGCTTTCTTT. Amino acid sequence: CASSFDRAGTEAFF.

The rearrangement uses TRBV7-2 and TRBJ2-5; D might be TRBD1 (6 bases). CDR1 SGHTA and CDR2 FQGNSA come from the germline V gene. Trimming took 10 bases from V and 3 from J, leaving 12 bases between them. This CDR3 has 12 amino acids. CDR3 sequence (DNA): TGTGCCACGAAGACAGGAGAAGAGACCCAGTACTTC. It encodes CATKTGEETQYF.

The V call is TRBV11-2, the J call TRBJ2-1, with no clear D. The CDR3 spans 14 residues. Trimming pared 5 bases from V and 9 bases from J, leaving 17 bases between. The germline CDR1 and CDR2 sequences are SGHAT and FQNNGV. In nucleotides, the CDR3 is TGTGCCAGCAGCATCGCTACGGGTGGAGTTGAGCAGTTCTTC. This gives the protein CASSIATGGVEQFF.

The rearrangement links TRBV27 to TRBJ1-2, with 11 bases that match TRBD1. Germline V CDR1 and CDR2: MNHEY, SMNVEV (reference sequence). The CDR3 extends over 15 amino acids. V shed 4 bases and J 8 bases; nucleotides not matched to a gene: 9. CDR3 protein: CASSSWGQGGRGYTF. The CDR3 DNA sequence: TGTGCCAGCAGTTCCTGGGGACAGGGGGGCCGGGGCTACACCTTC.

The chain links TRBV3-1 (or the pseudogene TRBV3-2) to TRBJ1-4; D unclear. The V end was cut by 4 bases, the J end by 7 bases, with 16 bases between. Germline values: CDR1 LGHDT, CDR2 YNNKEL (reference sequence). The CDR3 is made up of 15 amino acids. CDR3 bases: TGTGCCAGCAGCCCCAGTTTCCCCCGAGGTGAAAAACTGTTTTTT. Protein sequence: CASSPSFPRGEKLFF.

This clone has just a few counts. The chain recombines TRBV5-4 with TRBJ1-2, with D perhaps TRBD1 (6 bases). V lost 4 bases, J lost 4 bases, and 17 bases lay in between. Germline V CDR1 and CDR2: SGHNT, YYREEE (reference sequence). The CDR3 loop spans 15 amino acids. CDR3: CASSESGQGVYGYTF. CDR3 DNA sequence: TGTGCCAGCAGCGAATCGGGACAAGGAGTCTATGGCTACACCTTC.

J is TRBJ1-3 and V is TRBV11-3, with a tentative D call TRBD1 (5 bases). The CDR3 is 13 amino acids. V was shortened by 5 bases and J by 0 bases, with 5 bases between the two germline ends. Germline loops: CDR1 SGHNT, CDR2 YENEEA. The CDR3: CASSRGSGNTIYF. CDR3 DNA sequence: TGTGCCAGCAGCAGGGGCTCTGGAAACACCATATATTTT.

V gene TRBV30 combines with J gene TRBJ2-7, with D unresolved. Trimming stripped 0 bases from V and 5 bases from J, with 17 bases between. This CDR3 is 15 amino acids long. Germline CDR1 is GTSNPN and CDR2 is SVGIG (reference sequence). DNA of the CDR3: TGTGCCTGGAGTGTTGGTCGACAACGGATCAACGAGCAGTACTTC. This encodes CAWSVGRQRINEQYF.

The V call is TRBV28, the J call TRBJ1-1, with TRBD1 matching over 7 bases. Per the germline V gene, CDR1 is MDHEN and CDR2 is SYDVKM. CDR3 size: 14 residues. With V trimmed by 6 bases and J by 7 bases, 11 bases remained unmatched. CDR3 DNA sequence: TGTGCCAGCAGAGAGACAGGGCGGCAGGGTGAAGCTTTCTTT. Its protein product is CASRETGRQGEAFF.

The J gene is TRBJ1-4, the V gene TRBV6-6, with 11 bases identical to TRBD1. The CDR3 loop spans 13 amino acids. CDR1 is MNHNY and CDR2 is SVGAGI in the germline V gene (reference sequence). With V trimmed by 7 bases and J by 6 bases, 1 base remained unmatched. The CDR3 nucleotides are TGTGCCAGCAAGGACAGGGGGCATGAAAAACTGTTTTTT. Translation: CASKDRGHEKLFF.

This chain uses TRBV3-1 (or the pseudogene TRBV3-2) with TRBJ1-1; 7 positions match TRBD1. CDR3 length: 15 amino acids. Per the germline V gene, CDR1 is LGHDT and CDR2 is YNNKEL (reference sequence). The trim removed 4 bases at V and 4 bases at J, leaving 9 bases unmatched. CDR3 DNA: TGTGCCAGCAGCCCCAGAACAGGGGAAGTCACTGAAGCTTTCTTT. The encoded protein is CASSPRTGEVTEAFF.

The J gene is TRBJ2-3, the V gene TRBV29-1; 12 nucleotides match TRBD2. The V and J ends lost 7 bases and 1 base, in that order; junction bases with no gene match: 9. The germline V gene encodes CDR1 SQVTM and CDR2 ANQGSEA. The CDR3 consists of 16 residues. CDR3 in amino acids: CSAGGLAGLGTDTQYF. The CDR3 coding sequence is TGCAGCGCCGGTGGACTAGCGGGGTTGGGCACAGATACGCAGTATTTT.

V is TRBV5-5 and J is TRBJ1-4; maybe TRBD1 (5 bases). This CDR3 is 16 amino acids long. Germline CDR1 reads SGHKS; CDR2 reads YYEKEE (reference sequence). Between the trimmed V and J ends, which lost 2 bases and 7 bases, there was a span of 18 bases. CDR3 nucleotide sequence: TGTGCCAGCAGCTTTGGATCGTCCGGGAGGGGTGAAAAACTGTTTTTT. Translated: CASSFGSSGRGEKLFF. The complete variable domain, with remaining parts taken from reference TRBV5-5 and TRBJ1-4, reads DAGVTQSPTHLIKTRGQQVTLRCSPISGHKSVSWYQQVLGQGPQFIFQYYEKEERGRGNFPDRFSARQFPNYSSELNVNALLLGDSALYLCASSFGSSGRGEKLFFGSGTQLSVL.

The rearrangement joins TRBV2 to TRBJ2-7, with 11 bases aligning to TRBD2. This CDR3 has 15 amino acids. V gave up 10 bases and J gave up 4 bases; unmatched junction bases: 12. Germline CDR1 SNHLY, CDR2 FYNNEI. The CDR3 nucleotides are TGTGCCACCGCGGCCGGGACTAGCGGTTTATACGAGCAGTACTTC. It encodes CATAAGTSGLYEQYF.

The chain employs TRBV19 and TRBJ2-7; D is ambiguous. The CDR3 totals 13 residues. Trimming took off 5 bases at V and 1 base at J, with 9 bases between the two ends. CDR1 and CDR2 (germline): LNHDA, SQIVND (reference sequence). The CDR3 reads CASSSTDSYEQYF. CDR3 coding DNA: TGTGCCAGTAGTTCGACTGATTCCTACGAGCAGTACTTC.

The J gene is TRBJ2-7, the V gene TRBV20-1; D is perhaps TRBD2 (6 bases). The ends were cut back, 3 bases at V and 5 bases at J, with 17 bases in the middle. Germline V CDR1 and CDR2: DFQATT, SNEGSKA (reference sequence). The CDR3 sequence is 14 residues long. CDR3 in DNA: TGCAGTGCTAGTGCGGTCCGGGACTTGGACGAGCAGTACTTC. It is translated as CSASAVRDLDEQYF.

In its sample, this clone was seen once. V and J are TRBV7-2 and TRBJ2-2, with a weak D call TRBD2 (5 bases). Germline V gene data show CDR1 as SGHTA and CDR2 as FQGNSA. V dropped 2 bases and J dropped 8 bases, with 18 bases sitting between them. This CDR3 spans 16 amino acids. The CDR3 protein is CASSLRTVLNRGELFF. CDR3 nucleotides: TGTGCCAGCAGCTTAAGGACTGTATTGAACCGAGGGGAGCTGTTTTTT.

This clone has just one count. In nucleotides, the CDR3 is TGTGCCTGGAGAGGACTTTCTTCGGGCTATGGCTACACCTTC. Translation gives CAWRGLSSGYGYTF. The chain has TRBV30 and TRBJ1-2; D gene unclear. Trimming took 3 bases from V and 4 from J, leaving 15 bases between them. Per the germline V gene, CDR1 is GTSNPN and CDR2 is SVGIG (reference sequence). This CDR3 region has 14 residues.

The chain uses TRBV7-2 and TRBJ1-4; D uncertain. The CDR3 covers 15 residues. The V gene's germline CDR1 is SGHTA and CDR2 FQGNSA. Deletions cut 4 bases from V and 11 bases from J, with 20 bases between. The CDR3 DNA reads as TGTGCCAGCAGCTCTATGTCCGGGTTAAGTGGGAAACTGTTTTTT. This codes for CASSSMSGLSGKLFF.

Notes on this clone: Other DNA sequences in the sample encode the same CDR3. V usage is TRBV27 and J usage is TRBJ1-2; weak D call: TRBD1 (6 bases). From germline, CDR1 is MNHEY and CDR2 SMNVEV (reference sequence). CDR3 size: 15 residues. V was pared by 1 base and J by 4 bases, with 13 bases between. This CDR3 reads CASSLLGQGIYGYTF. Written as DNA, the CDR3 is TGTGCCAGCAGTTTATTGGGTCAGGGGATCTATGGCTACACCTTC.

CDR3: CASSEDRAETQYF. CDR3 nucleotides: TGTGCCAGCAGTGAGGACAGGGCAGAGACCCAGTACTTC. The chain recombines TRBV6-1 with TRBJ2-5; 8 nucleotides agree with TRBD1. There are 13 residues in the CDR3. Germline assignment: CDR1 MNHNS and CDR2 SASEGT. V gave up 3 bases and J gave up 4 bases; unmatched junction bases: 1.

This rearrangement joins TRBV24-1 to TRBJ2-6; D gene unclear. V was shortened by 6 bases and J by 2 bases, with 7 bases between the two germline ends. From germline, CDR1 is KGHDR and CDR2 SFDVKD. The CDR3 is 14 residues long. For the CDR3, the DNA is TGTGCCACCAGTCCCAGCGCTGGGGCCAACGTCCTGACTTTC. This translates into CATSPSAGANVLTF.

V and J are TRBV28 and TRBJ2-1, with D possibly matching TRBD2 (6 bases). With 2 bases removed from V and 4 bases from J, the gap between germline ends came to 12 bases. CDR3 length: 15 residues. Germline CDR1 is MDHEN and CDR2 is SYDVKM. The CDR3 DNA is TGTGCCAGCAGTTTAGGAGGGAGGACGTACAATGAGCAGTTCTTC. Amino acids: CASSLGGRTYNEQFF.